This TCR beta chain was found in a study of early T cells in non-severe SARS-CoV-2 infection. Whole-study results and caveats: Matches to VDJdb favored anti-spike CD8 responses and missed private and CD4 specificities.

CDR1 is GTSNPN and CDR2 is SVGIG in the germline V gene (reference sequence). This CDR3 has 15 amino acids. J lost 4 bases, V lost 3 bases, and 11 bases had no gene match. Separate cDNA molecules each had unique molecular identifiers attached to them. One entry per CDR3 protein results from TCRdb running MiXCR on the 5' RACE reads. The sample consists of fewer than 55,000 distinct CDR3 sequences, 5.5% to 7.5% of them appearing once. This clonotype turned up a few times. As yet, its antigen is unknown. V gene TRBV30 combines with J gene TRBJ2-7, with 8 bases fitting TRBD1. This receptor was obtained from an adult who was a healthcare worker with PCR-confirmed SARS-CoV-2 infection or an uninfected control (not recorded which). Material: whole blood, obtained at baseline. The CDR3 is CAWSHAGGLLYEQYF. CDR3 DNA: TGTGCCTGGAGCCATGCAGGGGGCTTATTGTACGAGCAGTACTTC.